One sample yielded the 7 T cell receptor beta chains listed below, sequenced in a study of CD8+ T cells in alopecia areata. Documented treatment: oral pan-JAK inhibitor, 5-10 mg twice daily. After isolation, RNA underwent reverse transcription to generate cDNA as the sequencing template. Produced via immunoSEQ multiplex PCR; TCRdb's table is partial and in-frame only. Of roughly 60,000 clones listed, approximately 44% were seen once; the top ten hold about 20%. The material sequenced was CD8+ T cells sorted from blood, taken at approximately week 36, from a patient treated with tofacitinib. The source is a human donor with alopecia areata.

This clone was detected only a few times. This chain connects TRBV5-1 to TRBJ2-7; 12 bases map to TRBD2. The V segment lost 4 bases and the J segment 5 bases; nucleotides outside the gene matches: 7. Germline CDR1 is SGHRS and CDR2 is YFSETQ. The CDR3 contains 15 residues. This CDR3 reads CASSPQTSGSHEQYF. The CDR3 bases are TGCGCCAGCAGCCCCCAGACTAGCGGGAGTCACGAGCAGTACTTC. Supplemented by reference TRBV5-1 and TRBJ2-7, the full variable domain reads KAGVTQTPRYLIKTRGQQVTLSCSPISGHRSVSWYQQTPGQGLQFLFEYFSETQRNKGNFPGRFSGRQFSNSRSEMNVSTLELGDSALYLCASSPQTSGSHEQYFGPGTRLTVT.

The chain recombines TRBV27 with TRBJ2-1; 10 nucleotides align to TRBD1. CDR1 is MNHEY and CDR2 is SMNVEV in the germline V gene (reference sequence). The CDR3 sequence is 12 residues long. V lost 6 bases and J lost 10; bases outside the gene matches: 3. CDR3 sequence (DNA): TGTGCCAGCAGGACAGGGGGCCAAGAGCAGTTCTTC. Translation: CASRTGGQEQFF.

V gene TRBV29-1 combines with J gene TRBJ1-1, with a tentative D call TRBD1 (5 bases). The CDR3 spans 13 residues. From germline, CDR1 is SQVTM and CDR2 ANQGSEA. Trimming cost V 3 bases and J 5 bases, with 13 bases left between them. CDR3 in DNA: TGCAGCGTTGATTCAGGGAGGGTAACTGAAGCTTTCTTT. This encodes CSVDSGRVTEAFF.

The chain recombines TRBV9 with TRBJ2-1; weak D call: TRBD2 (6 bases). The CDR3 has 15 residues. Trimming pared 4 bases from V and 0 bases from J, leaving 11 bases between. CDR1 and CDR2 from the germline V gene are SGDLS and YYNGEE. The CDR3: CASSPSSASYNEQFF. CDR3 bases: TGTGCCAGCAGCCCCTCTAGCGCCTCCTACAATGAGCAGTTCTTC.

The chain uses TRBV4-3 and TRBJ2-1; 7 positions agree with TRBD2. Germline V gives CDR1 LGHNA, CDR2 YSLEER. Trimming cost V 4 bases and J 5 bases; bases outside gene matches: 5. This CDR3 is 14 amino acids long. The CDR3: CASSPLADNNEQFF. The CDR3 DNA follows: TGCGCCAGCAGCCCTCTAGCGGACAACAATGAGCAGTTCTTC.

This clone was detected a few times. The J gene is TRBJ2-1, the V gene TRBV5-1; TRBD2 matches 9 bases. This CDR3 spans 17 amino acids. Germline V gene data show CDR1 as SGHRS and CDR2 as YFSETQ. With 2 bases clipped from V and 2 bases from J, the junction kept 8 bases outside the gene matches. In DNA form, the CDR3 reads TGCGCCAGCAGCTTATTCCAGCGGGAGGCTCCCTACAATGAGCAGTTCTTC. It codes for CASSLFQREAPYNEQFF.

The chain carries TRBV4-1 and TRBJ2-7, with TRBD2 matching over 10 bases. J lost 2 bases, V lost 0 bases, and 7 bases had no gene match. Germline V CDR1 and CDR2: MGHRA, YSYEKL. This CDR3 comprises 17 residues. This chain's CDR3 is CASSQDLAGAVAYEQYF. The CDR3 bases are TGCGCCAGCAGCCAAGATCTAGCGGGAGCCGTAGCCTACGAGCAGTACTTC.